These 2 T cell receptor beta chains originate from one sample sequenced in a study of T cells after yellow fever vaccination. Using its own MiXCR run on the 5' RACE reads, TCRdb lists one record per CDR3 protein. Of some 250,000 distinct CDR3 sequences in the sample, about 3.5% were seen once. The material was PBMCs, obtained 15 days after the yellow fever booster vaccination. These receptor sequences come from a man aged 18 to 30 who received the YFV17D yellow fever vaccine.

This chain uses TRBV23-1 with TRBJ2-3, with 7 bases fitting TRBD1. TRBV23-1 is annotated as an ORF whose role is uncertain. The CDR3 covers 14 residues. The V gene end was trimmed by 9 bases and the J gene end by 7 bases; junction bases not matched to a gene: 13. For the CDR3, the DNA is TGCGCCAGGGCTTCGCCGAAGGGGGCCAATACGCAGTATTTT. Amino acids: CARASPKGANTQYF.

This clonotype has a count of ten or more. This sequence joins TRBV12-3 or TRBV12-4 and TRBJ1-2; D is undetermined. The CDR3 is made up of 15 amino acids. V dropped 5 bases and J dropped 6 bases, with 19 bases sitting between them. The CDR3 spells CASSPLNGPGNGYTF. DNA of the CDR3: TGTGCCAGCAGTCCTTTAAACGGGCCGGGAAATGGCTACACCTTC.